These 14 T cell receptor beta chains were all obtained from the same sample, sequenced in a study of Tregs in tolerant kidney transplant recipients. TCRdb keeps only in-frame clones here, not all; method: immunoSEQ multiplex PCR. The listing records under 30,000 clones. The nonmyeloablative bone marrow transplants came from related graft donors, with transient mixed chimerism. The sample here was CD4+ T cells from blood (PBMCs), taken 6 months after the transplant. The receptors were gathered from a human patient who received a combined kidney and bone marrow transplant. The graft donor may have contributed some T cells.

As for this clone: The read falls 3 residues short of the CDR3 end, and the missing part is taken from the germline J gene. The genes are TRBV6-2 or TRBV6-3 and TRBJ2-5; 7 bases map to TRBD2. The CDR3 covers 15 residues. V lost 2 bases to trimming and J lost 2 bases; unmatched junction nucleotides: 5. Germline CDR1 and CDR2: MNHEY and SVGEGT. The sequenced CDR3 bases are TGTGCCAGCAGTTACCTGGGGGGGGGACAAGAGACC. Translated, it gives CASSYLGGGQET. The whole CDR3 sequence is CASSYLGGGQETQYF.

On this clone: The read is 3 residues too short to cover the CDR3 end, so that end is filled in from the germline J gene. The J gene is TRBJ1-4, the V gene TRBV20-1; D call uncertain. Germline V CDR1 and CDR2: DFQATT, SNEGSKA (reference sequence). V was clipped by 6 bases and J by 2 bases, with 4 bases between them. The CDR3 is made up of 11 amino acids. CDR3 loop: CSARTNEKLFF. Incomplete CDR3 DNA: TGCAGTGCGAGGACTAATGAAAAA.

CDR3 residues: CASSRDRDGYTF. CDR3 DNA, as far as it was read: TGTGCCAGCAGCCGGGACAGGGACGGC. The chain employs TRBV5-5 and TRBJ1-2; TRBD1 matches at 9 bases. The read ends 3 residues before the CDR3 terminus; that terminus is restored from the germline J gene. The CDR3 is 12 amino acids. CDR1 SGHKS and CDR2 YYEKEE come from the germline V gene (reference sequence).

In regard to this clone: The read gets to within 3 residues of the CDR3 end, and the germline J gene fills in the rest. The chain recombines TRBV2 with TRBJ1-1; 8 bases match TRBD1. The CDR3 sequence is 14 residues long. Germline trimming cut 9 bases from V and 2 bases from J; bases unmatched to any gene: 8. Germline-derived CDR1 and CDR2 are SNHLY and FYNNEI. The CDR3 region is CASFRTGTNTEAFF. The sequenced CDR3 bases are TGTGCCAGTTTCCGGACAGGGACTAACACTGAA.

As concerns this clone: The read is 3 residues too short to cover the CDR3 end, so that end is filled in from the germline J gene. This chain joins TRBV2 and TRBJ1-5, with D unclear. Looked up from germline, CDR1 is SNHLY and CDR2 is FYNNEI. The CDR3 spans 14 residues. The V end was cut by 6 bases, the J end by 4 bases, with 13 bases between. CDR3 sequence reads: CASRTTVVNQPQHF. The sequenced part of the CDR3 DNA is TGTGCCAGCAGAACTACGGTTGTAAATCAGCCC.

CDR3 sequence reads: CACAGRGSVYNEQFF. CDR3 DNA (partial): TGTGCCTGTGCTGGTCGCGGGAGCGTTTACAATGAG. The chain employs TRBV30 and TRBJ2-1, with 7 nucleotides matching TRBD2. The read finishes 3 residues shy of the CDR3 end, and the germline J gene is used to complete it. The CDR3 runs to 15 residues. V dropped 6 bases and J dropped 4; count of bases not matched to a gene: 12. CDR1 and CDR2 (germline): GTSNPN, SVGIG (reference sequence).

Regarding this clone: The sequence runs out 3 residues before the end of the CDR3; the remainder is reconstructed from the germline J gene. V usage is TRBV19 and J usage is TRBJ1-2; D is undetermined. The CDR3 sequence is 14 residues long. From germline, CDR1 is LNHDA and CDR2 SQIVND (reference sequence). V lost 3 bases, J lost 1 base, and 9 bases lay in between. The part of the CDR3 DNA that was read is TGTGCCAGTAGTATCTCAGGCCTTAACTATGGC. Translation gives CASSISGLNYG. The entire CDR3 sequence reads CASSISGLNYGYTF.

Concerning this clone itself: The read gets to within 3 residues of the CDR3 end, and the germline J gene fills in the rest. The rearrangement uses TRBV29-1 and TRBJ2-7, with 7 bases that match TRBD1. This CDR3 has 11 residues. J gave up 2 bases and V 7 bases, and 2 bases lay outside the gene matches. Germline-derived CDR1 and CDR2 are SQVTM and ANQGSEA. The part of the CDR3 DNA that was read is TGCAGCGCCACAGGGGCCTACGAG. Its translation: CSATGAYE. The entire CDR3 sequence reads CSATGAYEQYF.

A word on this clone: The read finishes 3 residues shy of the CDR3 end, and the germline J gene is used to complete it. V usage is TRBV5-1 and J usage is TRBJ2-2; 9 bases agree with TRBD2. The CDR3 spans 16 residues. V trimming: 4 bases; J trimming: 0 bases; junction bases outside the gene matches: 4. Germline-derived CDR1 and CDR2 are SGHRS and YFSETQ. CDR3 DNA (partial): TGCGCCAGCAGCCTAGCGGGGACTACGAACACCGGGGAG. Translating gives CASSLAGTTNTGE. The complete CDR3 reads CASSLAGTTNTGELFF. The variable domain in full, with the rest retrieved from reference TRBV5-1 and TRBJ2-2, is KAGVTQTPRYLIKTRGQQVTLSCSPISGHRSVSWYQQTPGQGLQFLFEYFSETQRNKGNFPGRFSGRQFSNSRSEMNVSTLELGDSALYLCASSLAGTTNTGELFFGEGSRLTVL.

In regard to this clone: The read gets to within 3 residues of the CDR3 end, and the germline J gene fills in the rest. The J gene is TRBJ2-7, the V gene TRBV5-1, with no clear D. The CDR3 contains 13 residues. V lost 4 bases and J lost 0, with 8 bases in between. Germline CDR1 and CDR2: SGHRS and YFSETQ. CDR3 protein: CASSRTSSYEQYF. CDR3 bases read: TGCGCCAGCAGCCGCACCAGCTCCTACGAG. The whole variable domain, remainder taken from reference TRBV5-1 and TRBJ2-7, is KAGVTQTPRYLIKTRGQQVTLSCSPISGHRSVSWYQQTPGQGLQFLFEYFSETQRNKGNFPGRFSGRQFSNSRSEMNVSTLELGDSALYLCASSRTSSYEQYFGPGTRLTVT.

Remarks on this clone: The read comes to an end 3 residues before the CDR3 does, leaving the germline J gene to fill in the end. The chain recombines TRBV5-4 with TRBJ2-1, with 7 bases matching TRBD1. Germline-derived CDR1 and CDR2 are SGHNT and YYREEE (reference sequence). The junction had 6 bases not matched to a gene; V was cut back by 4 bases and J by 5 bases. The CDR3 spans 14 residues. The CDR3: CASSPRDRDNEQFF. Partial CDR3 DNA: TGTGCCAGCAGCCCCCGGGACAGAGACAATGAG.

A word on this clone: The read halts 3 residues ahead of the CDR3 end, with the missing end drawn from the germline J gene. The genes are TRBV5-1 and TRBJ1-1; 7 bases align to TRBD1. The germline gives CDR1 SGHRS, CDR2 YFSETQ. This CDR3 region has 14 residues. The V segment lost 2 bases and the J segment 1 base; nucleotides outside the gene matches: 2. Here the CDR3 reads CASSLQGQNTEAFF. The CDR3 bases that were read are TGCGCCAGCAGCTTACAGGGGCAGAACACTGAA.

With regard to this clone: The read ends 3 residues early relative to the CDR3; the germline J gene fills the gap. The chain has TRBV10-3 and TRBJ1-1; TRBD1 matches 8 bases. The CDR3 is 13 amino acids. The germline gives CDR1 ENHRY, CDR2 SYGVKD. The junction had 4 bases not matched to a gene; V was cut back by 6 bases and J by 4 bases. CDR3 DNA, as far as it was read: TGTGCCATCAGGGACAGGGATGCCACTGAA. Translation gives CAIRDRDATE. The entire CDR3 protein reads CAIRDRDATEAFF.

Remarks on this clone: The CDR3 is cut off 3 residues early in the read; its end comes from the germline J gene. The chain links TRBV19 to TRBJ2-7; 8 nucleotides match TRBD1. The CDR3 consists of 15 residues. Per germline, CDR1 LNHDA and CDR2 SQIVND (reference sequence). Unmatched junction bases numbered 14, after V lost 8 bases and J lost 5 bases. CDR3 bases read: TGTGCCAGTGGGGTCCATGGACAGGGAAACGACGAG. It codes for CASGVHGQGNDE. The entire CDR3 is CASGVHGQGNDEQYF.